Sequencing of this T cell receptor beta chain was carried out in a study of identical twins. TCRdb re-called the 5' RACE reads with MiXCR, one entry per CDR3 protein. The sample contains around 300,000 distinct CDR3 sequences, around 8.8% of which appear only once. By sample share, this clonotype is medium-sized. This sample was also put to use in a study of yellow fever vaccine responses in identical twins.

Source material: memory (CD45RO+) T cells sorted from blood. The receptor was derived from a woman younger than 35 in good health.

CDR3 nucleotides: TGTGCCAGCAGTTTAAGGGTAGTAATAGGAGCCAATGAGCAGTTCTTC. Its protein is CASSLRVVIGANEQFF. This chain connects TRBV12-3 or TRBV12-4 to TRBJ2-1; no definite D call. The CDR3 has 16 amino acids. Trimming pared 2 bases from V and 6 bases from J, leaving 17 bases between.